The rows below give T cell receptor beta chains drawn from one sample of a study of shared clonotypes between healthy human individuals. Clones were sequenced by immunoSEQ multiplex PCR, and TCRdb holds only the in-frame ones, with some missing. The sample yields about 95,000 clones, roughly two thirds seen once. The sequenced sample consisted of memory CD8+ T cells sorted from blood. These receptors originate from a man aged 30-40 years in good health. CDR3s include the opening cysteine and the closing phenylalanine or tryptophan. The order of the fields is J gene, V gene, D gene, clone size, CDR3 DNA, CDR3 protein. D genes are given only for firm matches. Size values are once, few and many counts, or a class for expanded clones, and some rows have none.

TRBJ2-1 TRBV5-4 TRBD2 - TGTGCCAGCAGCTTTCTAGCGGGCTCCTACAATGAGCAGTTCTTC CASSFLAGSYNEQFF
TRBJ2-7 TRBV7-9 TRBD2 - TGTGCCAGCAGCTTAGCACTAGCGGGAGGGCCTTACGAGCAGTACTTC CASSLALAGGPYEQYF
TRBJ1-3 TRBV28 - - TGTGCCAGCGGGACTCCTTCTGGGTCTGGAAACACCATATATTTT CASGTPSGSGNTIYF
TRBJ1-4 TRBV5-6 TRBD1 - TGTGCCAGCAGCTTGGTGGCAGGGGGCTCTGAAAAACTGTTTTTT CASSLVAGGSEKLFF
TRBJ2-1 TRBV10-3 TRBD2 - TGTGCCATCAGTGAGAAGGGACTAGCAGACAATGAGCAGTTCTTC CAISEKGLADNEQFF
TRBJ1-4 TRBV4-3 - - TGCGCCAGCAGCCAAGATCGGGTAGGAGGCGGAGAAAAACTGTTTTTT CASSQDRVGGGEKLFF
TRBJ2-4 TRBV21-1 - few TGTGCCAGCAGCACCAGACAGGGCCGTTCCAGAGCCAAAAACATTCAGTACTTC CASSTRQGRSRAKNIQYF
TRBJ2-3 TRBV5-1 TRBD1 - TGCGCCAGCAGCTTGGCCGTCAGGGGGCGTGGGGATACGCAGTATTTT CASSLAVRGRGDTQYF
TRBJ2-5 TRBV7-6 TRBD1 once TGTGCCAGCAGCTTAGTTGGGACAGGGGCCTCCGGCATTCGAGGGACCCAGTACTTC CASSLVGTGASGIRGTQYF
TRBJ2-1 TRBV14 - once TGTGCCAGCAGCCCTCTAGCTGGAGGGAGGACGTACAATGAGCAGTTCTTC CASSPLAGGRTYNEQFF
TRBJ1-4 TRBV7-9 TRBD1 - TGTGCCAGCAGCAACTGGGACAGGGATAATGAAAAACTGTTTTTT CASSNWDRDNEKLFF
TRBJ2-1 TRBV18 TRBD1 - TGTGCCAGCTCACCAAACGGACAGGGGTACAATGAGCAGTTCTTC CASSPNGQGYNEQFF
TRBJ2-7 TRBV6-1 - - TGTGCCAGCAGACGCAGGGCATACGAGCAGTACTTC CASRRRAYEQYF
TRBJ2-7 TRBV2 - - TGTGCCAGCATTGGGGACGGATCCTACGAGCAGTACTTC CASIGDGSYEQYF
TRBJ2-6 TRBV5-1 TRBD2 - TGCGCCAGCAGCTCGACTAGCGGGATAGGGGCTGGGGCCAACGTCCTGACTTTC CASSSTSGIGAGANVLTF
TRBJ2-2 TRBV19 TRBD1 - TGTGCCAGCCAAAGGGGACAGGAGGTCACCGGGGAGCTGTTTTTT CASQRGQEVTGELFF
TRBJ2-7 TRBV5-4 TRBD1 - TGTGCCAGCAGCGGGACAGGGATACGGGAGCAGTACTTC CASSGTGIREQYF
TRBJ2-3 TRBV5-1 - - TGCGCCAGCAGAACAGGGACAGATACGCAGTATTTT CASRTGTDTQYF
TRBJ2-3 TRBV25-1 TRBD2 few TGTGCCAGCAGTGACGGAACAAGCGGGGGATACCCCACAGATACGCAGTATTTT CASSDGTSGGYPTDTQYF
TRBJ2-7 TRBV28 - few TGTGCCAGCAGTCAGTACTACGAGCAGTACTTC CASSQYYEQYF
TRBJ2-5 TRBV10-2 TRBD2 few TGCGCCAGCAGACTAGCGGGACAAGAGACCCAGTACTTC CASRLAGQETQYF
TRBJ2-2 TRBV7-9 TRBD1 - TGTGCCAGCAGCTTAGGGGACAGGAGACTCACCGGGGAGCTGTTTTTT CASSLGDRRLTGELFF
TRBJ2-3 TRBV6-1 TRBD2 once TGTGCCAGCAGTGTACTAGCGCCGAACACAGATACGCAGTATTTT CASSVLAPNTDTQYF
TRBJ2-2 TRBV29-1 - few TGCAGCGTTTCGCCAGCCTCGAACACCGGGGAGCTGTTTTTT CSVSPASNTGELFF
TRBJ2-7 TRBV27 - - TGTGCCAGCAGTTTATTCCAGGGTGTCGGGAACGAGCAGTACTTC CASSLFQGVGNEQYF
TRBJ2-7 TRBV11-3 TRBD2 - TGTGCCAGCAGCTTTATCCCCCTTGACAACGGGGGGTCCTACGAGCAGTACTTC CASSFIPLDNGGSYEQYF
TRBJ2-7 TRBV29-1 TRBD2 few TGCAGCGTTAGGGCTAGCGGGAGTTGGGAGCAGTACTTC CSVRASGSWEQYF
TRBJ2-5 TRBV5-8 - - TGTGCCAGCAGCTTGGCCTCAAGTACGGCCCAGTACTTC CASSLASSTAQYF
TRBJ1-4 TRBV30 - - TGTGCCTGGAGTGTTACGGGGGCAACTAATGAAAAACTGTTTTTT CAWSVTGATNEKLFF
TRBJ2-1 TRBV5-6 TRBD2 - TGTGCCAGCAGCTTGGGGGCGGGAGATAGGGACAATGAGCAGTTCTTC CASSLGAGDRDNEQFF
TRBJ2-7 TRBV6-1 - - TGTGCCAGTATCCCAGAGGGCCGTAACGAGCAGTACTTC CASIPEGRNEQYF
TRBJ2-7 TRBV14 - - TGTGCCAGCAGCCAAGTCCGAGGTCACGAGCAGTACTTC CASSQVRGHEQYF
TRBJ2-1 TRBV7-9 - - TGTGCCAGCAGCTTAACCCAGCGGGTCTACAATGAGCAGTTCTTC CASSLTQRVYNEQFF
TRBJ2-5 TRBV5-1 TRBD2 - TGCGCCAGCAGCCTGGACCAGCGGGAGTACGAAGAGACCCAGTACTTC CASSLDQREYEETQYF
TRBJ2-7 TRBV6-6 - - TGTGCCAGCAGTTACGGGACATTGGGCTACGAGCAGTACTTC CASSYGTLGYEQYF
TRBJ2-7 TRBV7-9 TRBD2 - TGTGCCAGCAGCTTCGCGGGAGACTACGAGCAGTACTTC CASSFAGDYEQYF
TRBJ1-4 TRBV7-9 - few TGTGCCAGCAGCCCAACGGGGGCGGCTAATGAAAAACTGTTTTTT CASSPTGAANEKLFF
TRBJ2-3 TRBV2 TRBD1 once TGTGCCAGCGGTAGAGCAGGGGGCGTGGATACGCAGTATTTT CASGRAGGVDTQYF
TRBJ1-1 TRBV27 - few TGTGCCAGCAGTATCCTGGGGGCTGAAGCTTTCTTT CASSILGAEAFF
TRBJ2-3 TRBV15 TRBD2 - TGTGCCACCAGCAGATTAGCGGGAGGGAACACAGATACGCAGTATTTT CATSRLAGGNTDTQYF
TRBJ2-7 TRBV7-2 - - TGTGCCAGCGGATATGGCCCCTACGAGCAGTACTTC CASGYGPYEQYF
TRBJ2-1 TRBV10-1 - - TGCGCCAGCAGGGCGGACTCCTACAATGAGCAGTTCTTC CASRADSYNEQFF
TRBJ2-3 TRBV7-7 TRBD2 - TGTGCCAGCAGCTTAGGAATAGCGGGAGCGGCAGATACGCAGTATTTT CASSLGIAGAADTQYF
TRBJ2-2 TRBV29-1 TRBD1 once TGCAGCGTTGTCCGACAGGGGTGGAACACCGGGGAGCTGTTTTTT CSVVRQGWNTGELFF
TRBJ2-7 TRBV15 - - TGTGCCACCAGCACCGAGGGTTGGCGGGCTGCCTACGAGCAGTACTTC CATSTEGWRAAYEQYF
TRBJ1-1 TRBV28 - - TGTGCCAGCAGTTTTCATGTGGTGAACACTGAAGCTTTCTTT CASSFHVVNTEAFF
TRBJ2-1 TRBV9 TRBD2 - TGTGCCAGCAGCGGGACTAGCGGGGTCAATGAGCAGTTCTTC CASSGTSGVNEQFF
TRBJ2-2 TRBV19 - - TGTGCCAGTAGCACCGCACAGGGTAGGAGTAGCACCGGGGAGCTGTTTTTT CASSTAQGRSSTGELFF
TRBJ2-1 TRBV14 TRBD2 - TGTGCCAGCAGCCAAGATCAGATGACTAGCGGGGGATACAATGAGCAGTTCTTC CASSQDQMTSGGYNEQFF
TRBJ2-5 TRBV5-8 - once TGTGCCAGCAGCATCCGGGACAATGAAGAGACCCAGTACTTC CASSIRDNEETQYF
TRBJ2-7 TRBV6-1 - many TGTGCCAGCATCTCCTACGAGCAGTACTTC CASISYEQYF
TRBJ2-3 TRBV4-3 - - TGCGCCAGCAGCCAAGAAGCGAGGGTTATCACAGATACGCAGTATTTT CASSQEARVITDTQYF
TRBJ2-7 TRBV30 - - TGTGCCTGGAGTGTACTAGGGACACTCTCCTACGAGCAGTACTTC CAWSVLGTLSYEQYF
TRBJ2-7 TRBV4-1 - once TGCGCCAGCAGCGCACCGTCTGACTACGAGCAGTACTTC CASSAPSDYEQYF
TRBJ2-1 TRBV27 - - TGTGCCAGCAGTTTCGGTCGGTCCTCCTACAATGAGCAGTTCTTC CASSFGRSSYNEQFF
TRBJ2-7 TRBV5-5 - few TGTGCCAGCAGCTTGGCCTTTGGGAGCTCCTACGAGCAGTACTTC CASSLAFGSSYEQYF
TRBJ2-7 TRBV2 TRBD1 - TGTGCCAGCAGTGAGCTGGACAGGGAAACCAAGCAGTACTTC CASSELDRETKQYF
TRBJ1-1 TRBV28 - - TGTGCCAGCTCGAATTGGGGGGCTTGGGCTGAAGCTTTCTTT CASSNWGAWAEAFF
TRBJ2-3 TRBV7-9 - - TGTGCCAGCAGCTTAGACGGCACAGATACGCAGTATTTT CASSLDGTDTQYF
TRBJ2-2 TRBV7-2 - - TGTGCCAGCAGCTTCTGGGGCGGAACCGGGGAGCTGTTTTTT CASSFWGGTGELFF